A single sample gave rise to the 32 T cell receptor delta chains below, sequenced in a study of gamma-delta T cells after stem cell transplantation. TCRdb applied CATT to the RT-PCR reads for clone calling. The table has some 1,500 delta-chain clones, about 2% seen once. The specimen was gamma-delta T cells. The receptors stem from a human donor. It is not recorded whose cells these are; they may come from a transplant donor.

A note on this clone: The translation of this DNA and the TCRdb protein of a much larger clone differ at residue 4, probably owing to a read error; the protein shown here is translated from the DNA. The gene calls are TRDV2 and TRDJ1; 13 bases map to TRDD3. Trimming took 5 bases from V and 3 from J; bases not matched to a gene: 11. Germline V CDR1 and CDR2: GEAIGNYY, EKD. The CDR3 has 17 amino acids. DNA of the CDR3: TGTGCCTGTGGCCCCCTACTGGGGGATACGCGCTCCGATAAACTCATCTTT. Translated: CACGPLLGDTRSDKLIF.

This clone was seen only a few times. A much larger clone lies a single base off, so this may be a read error. V usage is TRDV2 and J usage is TRDJ3; the match to TRDD3 covers 12 bases. The CDR3 has 21 amino acids. The V gene's germline CDR1 is GEAIGNYY and CDR2 EKD. The CDR3 sequence is CARDPLLGDTMSSWDTRQMFF. DNA for the CDR3: TGTGCCCGTGACCCTCTACTGGGGGATACTATGAGCTCCTGGGACACCCGACAGATGTTTTTC.

In regard to this clone: The protein given by TCRdb reflects a much larger clone and differs at residue 3 from this DNA's translation, likely from a read error; the protein shown is the DNA's translation. The chain combines TRDV2 with TRDJ3; 9 positions match TRDD3. Germline loops: CDR1 GEAIGNYY, CDR2 EKD. The CDR3 covers 19 residues. The chain's CDR3 is CARDSSGGFSSWDTRQMFF. The CDR3 nucleotides read TGTGCCCGTGACTCCTCTGGGGGATTCAGCTCCTGGGACACCCGACAGATGTTTTTC.

As to this clone: TCRdb records a much larger clone's protein for this DNA, with a difference at residue 4 that likely arises from a read error; the protein given is the translation of the DNA. The chain has TRDV2 and TRDJ1, with 7 bases that match TRDD3. V lost 5 bases to trimming and J lost 4 bases; unmatched junction nucleotides: 12. CDR1 and CDR2 from the germline V gene are GEAIGNYY and EKD. The CDR3 sequence is 15 residues long. In nucleotides, the CDR3 is TGTGCCTGTGGCGTTTGGGGGAGACAAGGCGATAAACTCATCTTT. As protein: CACGVWGRQGDKLIF.

Comment on this clone: Only one base separates this from a far larger clonotype, so it likely reflects a read error. The chain employs TRDV2 and TRDJ1; TRDD3 matches 11 bases. The CDR3 is 20 amino acids. The V gene's germline CDR1 is GEAIGNYY and CDR2 EKD. V shed 3 bases and J 0 bases; nucleotides not matched to a gene: 17. Here the CDR3 reads CACDPVLGDMRQKYTDKLIF. Here the CDR3 DNA reads TGTGCCTGTGACCCAGTACTGGGGGATATGCGGCAAAAGTACACCGATAAACTCATCTTT.

Points on this clone: This likely came from a read error, as a far larger clone is one base away. DNA of the CDR3: TGTGCCTGTGACACCGTACTGGAGAGGAGCGATGAACTCATCTTT. Its translation: CACDTVLERSDELIF. The rearrangement uses TRDV2 and TRDJ1; D is perhaps TRDD3 (5 bases). CDR3 length: 15 residues. The germline V gene encodes CDR1 GEAIGNYY and CDR2 EKD.

This clone is classed as medium-sized. The chain uses TRDV2 and TRDJ3, with 9 nucleotides matching TRDD3. Trimming at V came to 1 base and at J to 0 bases, leaving 12 bases not matched to a gene. The CDR3 sequence is 21 residues long. Germline-derived CDR1 and CDR2 are GEAIGNYY and EKD. CDR3 residues: CACDTGYWGTSSSWDTRQMFF. As DNA, the CDR3 is TGTGCCTGTGACACGGGCTACTGGGGGACTTCATCCTCCTGGGACACCCGACAGATGTTTTTC.

By share, this clone counts as large. This sample also contains other DNA sequences that code for the same CDR3. The chain employs TRDV2 and TRDJ1, with D possibly TRDD3 on 5 matching bases. The CDR3 is 18 amino acids. Germline values: CDR1 GEAIGNYY, CDR2 EKD. Trimming took off 3 bases at V and 0 bases at J, with 22 bases between the two ends. Here the CDR3 reads CACDPLGSRDLYTDKLIF. The CDR3 DNA sequence: TGTGCCTGTGACCCCTTGGGTAGCCGGGATCTGTACACCGATAAACTCATCTTT.

By frequency in the sample, this clone is large. This chain uses TRDV2 with TRDJ3; TRDD3 matches 8 bases. This CDR3 contains 22 residues. J was trimmed by 1 base and V by 0 bases; bases with no gene match: 16. Germline CDR1 is GEAIGNYY and CDR2 is EKD. The CDR3 nucleotides read TGTGCCTGTGACACCGCCACCAGCCAAGGTGGGATACGGTCCTGGGACACCCGACAGATGTTTTTC. It is translated as CACDTATSQGGIRSWDTRQMFF.

As for this clone: The protein that TCRdb holds for this DNA derives from a much larger clone and differs from the translated DNA at residue 16, which likely indicates a read error; the protein shown here is translated from the DNA. The chain combines TRDV2 with TRDJ1, with no clear D. CDR1 is GEAIGNYY, CDR2 EKD, per germline. This CDR3 has 17 residues. The CDR3 DNA reads TGTGCCTGTGACACCGTAAACCGTGCGAAAAAAGGCGGTAAACTCACCTTT. Translating gives CACDTVNRAKKGGKLTF.

The chain has TRDV2 and TRDJ1; the match to TRDD3 covers 10 bases. Germline lookup yields CDR1 GEAIGNYY and CDR2 EKD. The ends lost 3 bases at V and 0 bases at J; junction bases unmatched: 9. The CDR3 has 17 amino acids. CDR3 in amino acids: CACDPVTGGLHTDKLIF. The CDR3 region has the DNA TGTGCCTGTGACCCCGTGACTGGGGGATTACACACCGATAAACTCATCTTT.

This clone rates as medium-sized. The gene calls are TRDV2 and TRDJ1; TRDD3 might be the D (5 bases). Trimming cost V 3 bases and J 0 bases, with 25 bases left between them. Germline-derived CDR1 and CDR2 are GEAIGNYY and EKD. The CDR3 contains 19 residues. In nucleotides, the CDR3 is TGTGCCTGTGACCCAGTAAACTTGGCGGGGGTCAAGTACACCGATAAACTCATCTTT. As protein: CACDPVNLAGVKYTDKLIF.

This clone showed up just a few times. With only one base between it and a far larger clone, this is likely a read error. The same CDR3 also results from other DNA sequences found in this sample. The chain uses TRDV2 and TRDJ1; 8 bases map to TRDD3. V shed 2 bases and J 1 base; nucleotides not matched to a gene: 14. CDR1 is GEAIGNYY, CDR2 EKD, per germline. This CDR3 region has 18 residues. CDR3: CACDRLGGSDFRTDKLIF. In nucleotides, the CDR3 is TGTGCCTGTGACAGGCTTGGGGGATCAGATTTTCGCACCGATAAACTCATCTTT.

On this clone: Since a much larger clone is just one base distant, this may be a read error. The same CDR3 is also encoded by other DNA sequences in this sample. The genes are TRDV2 and TRDJ1; D may be TRDD3 (6 bases). The CDR3 contains 16 residues. Deletions cut 2 bases from V and 4 bases from J, with 19 bases between. The germline gives CDR1 GEAIGNYY, CDR2 EKD. The CDR3, as DNA: TGTGCCTGTGACATTGCAGGGGATCCTTTCGGCGATAAACTCATCTTT. Its translation is CACDIAGDPFGDKLIF.

This clone has a handful of counts. The protein given by TCRdb reflects a much larger clone and differs at residue 13 from this DNA's translation, likely from a read error; the protein shown is the DNA's translation. The genes are TRDV2 and TRDJ1; 8 bases are a match to TRDD3. The CDR3 has 17 amino acids. The V gene's germline CDR1 is GEAIGNYY and CDR2 EKD. CDR3 nucleotide sequence: TGTGCCTGTGACCCCGTTACTGGGGGCTCTAACACCAATAAACTCATCTTT. Protein: CACDPVTGGSNTNKLIF.

This clone was counted only a few times. This likely came from a read error, as a far larger clone is one base away. J is TRDJ1 and V is TRDV2; 13 bases map to TRDD3. This CDR3 is built from 18 residues. Germline values: CDR1 GEAIGNYY, CDR2 EKD. This CDR3 is CARDLLGDTRGDTDKLIF. For the CDR3, the DNA is TGTGCCCGTGACCTACTGGGGGATACGCGAGGTGACACCGATAAACTCATCTTT.

This clone ranks as large. The chain employs TRDV2 and TRDJ1; D is possibly TRDD3 (5 bases). This CDR3 region has 14 residues. V dropped 1 base and J dropped 1 base, with 9 bases sitting between them. Germline V gene data show CDR1 as GEAIGNYY and CDR2 as EKD. The DNA of the CDR3 is TGTGCCTGTGACACGTGGGGAGCCACCGATAAACTCATCTTT. Translating gives CACDTWGATDKLIF.

The rearrangement joins TRDV2 to TRDJ3, with TRDD3 matching over 10 bases. CDR1 and CDR2 (germline): GEAIGNYY, EKD. J lost 0 bases, V lost 2 bases, and 9 bases had no gene match. The CDR3 is made up of 20 amino acids. CDR3 residues: CACDMATGGSTSWDTRQMFF. The DNA of the CDR3 is TGTGCCTGTGACATGGCCACTGGGGGATCCACCTCCTGGGACACCCGACAGATGTTTTTC.

By proportion, this clone is medium-sized (0.01 to 0.1%). The chain's CDR3 is CALVGYSVEWGIRSELIF. In DNA, the CDR3 is TGTGCTCTTGTGGGCTACAGCGTAGAATGGGGGATACGAAGCGAGCTCATCTTT. The rearrangement uses TRDV1 and TRDJ1, with TRDD3 matching over 11 bases. The junction had 24 bases not matched to a gene; V was cut back by 7 bases and J by 11 bases. Germline CDR1 and CDR2: TSWWSYY and QGS. The CDR3 extends over 18 amino acids.

This clone has just a few counts. The protein given by TCRdb reflects a much larger clone and differs at residue 6 from this DNA's translation, likely from a read error; the protein shown is the DNA's translation. The genes are TRDV2 and TRDJ1; D not resolved. Germline CDR1 reads GEAIGNYY; CDR2 reads EKD. The V end lost 0 bases, the J end lost 7 bases, and 23 bases lay between the germline ends. The CDR3 has 17 amino acids. This CDR3 is CACDTLNRAKKGGKLIF. CDR3 nucleotides: TGTGCCTGTGACACCTTAAACCGTGCGAAAAAAGGCGGTAAACTCATCTTT.

Concerning this clone itself: This could be a read error, since a much larger clone is one nucleotide away. Other DNA sequences in the sample encode the same CDR3. The CDR3 DNA sequence: TGTGCCTGTGATACGTTGGGGGATACAGTGAGGTACACCGATAAACTCATCTTT. This gives the protein CACDTLGDTVRYTDKLIF. V is TRDV2 and J is TRDJ1; 10 bases map to TRDD3. Per germline, CDR1 GEAIGNYY and CDR2 EKD. This CDR3 region has 18 residues. V trimming: 4 bases; J trimming: 0 bases; junction bases outside the gene matches: 13.

As to this clone: A far larger clone is off by one base, so a read error is likely. The rearrangement uses TRDV2 and TRDJ3, with 7 bases that match TRDD3. Germline assignment: CDR1 GEAIGNYY and CDR2 EKD. The CDR3 has 20 residues. Trimming removed 5 bases from V and 0 bases from J; junction bases left unmatched: 15. CDR3 in DNA: TGTGCCTGTGGCACTAATTGGGGGACCACGGCCTCCTGGGACACCCGACAGATGTTTTTC. Protein sequence: CACGTNWGTTASWDTRQMFF.

Remarks on this clone: Other DNA sequences from this sample encode an identical CDR3 as well. The CDR3 loop reads CACDPVLGDTHTDKLIF. The CDR3 coding sequence is TGTGCCTGTGACCCAGTACTGGGGGATACGCACACCGATAAACTCATCTTT. The chain links TRDV2 to TRDJ1, with 13 nucleotides matching TRDD3. This CDR3 region has 17 residues. With V trimmed by 3 bases and J by 0 bases, 6 bases remained unmatched. CDR1 is GEAIGNYY, CDR2 EKD, per germline.

Concerning this clone: One base away lies a much larger clone, so this may be a sequencing read error. This chain connects TRDV2 to TRDJ1; 10 positions match TRDD3. Germline-derived CDR1 and CDR2 are GEAIGNYY and EKD. CDR3 length: 20 amino acids. In DNA, the CDR3 is TGTGCCCGTGACACCGTCAGCAAGATACTGGGGGATTCGTACACCGATAAACTCATCTTT. Its protein is CARDTVSKILGDSYTDKLIF.

This clone is labeled large (0.1 to 1%). Different DNA sequences within this sample yield the same CDR3. The CDR3 coding sequence is TGTGCCTGTGACACCGTGGGGCCTAACACCGATAAACTCATCTTT. Its translation is CACDTVGPNTDKLIF. The chain employs TRDV2 and TRDJ1; D may be TRDD3 (5 bases). The V and J ends lost 0 bases and 0 bases respectively, with 10 bases between them. Germline CDR1 GEAIGNYY, CDR2 EKD. CDR3 length: 15 residues.

By its share, this clone is medium-sized. The CDR3 nucleotides read TGTGCCTGTGACTTTCTACTGGGGGATACAGAGGGCGATAAACTCATCTTT. Its translation is CACDFLLGDTEGDKLIF. The V and J genes are TRDV2 and TRDJ1; 12 nucleotides agree with TRDD3. J gave up 4 bases and V 3 bases, and 11 bases lay outside the gene matches. This CDR3 is 17 amino acids long. CDR1 is GEAIGNYY and CDR2 is EKD in the germline V gene.

Of note for this clone: Given a far larger clone just one base away, this is likely a sequencing read error. The sample holds other DNA sequences that translate to the same CDR3. The chain uses TRDV2 and TRDJ1, with TRDD3 matching 7 bases. CDR1 GEAIGNYY and CDR2 EKD come from the germline V gene. The CDR3 is 17 residues long. With 0 bases clipped from V and 4 bases from J, the junction kept 13 bases outside the gene matches. Here the CDR3 reads CACDTVLGRQQNDKLIF. The CDR3 DNA sequence: TGTGCCTGTGACACCGTACTGGGGCGACAACAGAACGATAAACTCATCTTT.

By frequency in the sample, this clone is large. The identical CDR3 is also encoded by other nucleotide sequences in the sample. This chain connects TRDV2 to TRDJ1; 10 bases map to TRDD3. The CDR3 covers 16 residues. From germline, CDR1 is GEAIGNYY and CDR2 EKD. The V and J ends lost 4 bases and 0 bases, in that order; junction bases with no gene match: 7. CDR3 amino acids: CACDPLLGDYTDKLIF. In nucleotides, the CDR3 is TGTGCCTGTGATCCTCTACTGGGGGATTACACCGATAAACTCATCTTT.

By its share, this clone is medium-sized. Since a far larger clone is one base different, this is likely a read error. The V call is TRDV2, the J call TRDJ1; 12 bases map to TRDD3. From germline, CDR1 is GEAIGNYY and CDR2 EKD. The V gene end was trimmed by 0 bases and the J gene end by 1 base; junction bases not matched to a gene: 11. This CDR3 comprises 19 residues. The CDR3: CACDTVWGIRDMSTDKLIF. The CDR3 DNA is TGTGCCTGTGACACCGTCTGGGGGATACGCGATATGTCCACCGATAAACTCATCTTT.

About this clone: It is likely a read error: a sequence one base away is far more abundant. The V call is TRDV2, the J call TRDJ1, with 7 bases matching TRDD3. CDR1 is GEAIGNYY, CDR2 EKD, per germline. The CDR3 runs to 17 residues. The CDR3 DNA is TGTGCCTGTGACACCGTACTGGGGCGACAACAAAACGATAAACCCATCTTT. Encoded protein: CACDTVLGRQQNDKPIF.

This clone appeared a few times. Other DNA sequences in the sample encode the same CDR3. The J gene is TRDJ1, the V gene TRDV2; 12 positions agree with TRDD3. The V gene's germline CDR1 is GEAIGNYY and CDR2 EKD. With 3 bases clipped from V and 2 bases from J, the junction kept 6 bases outside the gene matches. The CDR3 spans 16 residues. CDR3 bases: TGTGCCTGTGACCTACTGGGGGATACTCAGACCGATAAACTCATCTTT. It is translated as CACDLLGDTQTDKLIF.

This clone was recorded a few times. TCRdb attributes to this sequence the protein of a much larger clone, which differs from the DNA translation at residue 12; a read error is likely, and the protein displayed is translated from the DNA. The chain recombines TRDV2 with TRDJ1; 8 nucleotides line up with TRDD3. The CDR3 is 16 residues long. Germline V CDR1 and CDR2: GEAIGNYY, EKD. The V segment lost 0 bases and the J segment 6 bases; nucleotides outside the gene matches: 11. The CDR3 is CACDTLGIPSPNKLIF. The CDR3 DNA reads TGTGCCTGTGACACCTTGGGGATACCTTCCCCCAATAAACTCATCTTT.